This TCR beta chain was identified in a study of blood T cell repertoires in COVID-19. Study context: Whether acute or convalescent, the COVID-19 samples came from the United States, Italy and Spain.

Libraries were prepared by immunoSEQ multiplex PCR; TCRdb keeps only in-frame clonotypes and omits some of them. This repertoire shows 390,000 or so clones, roughly 88% found once; its top ten account for 1.4% to 1.5%. Unmatched junction bases numbered 6, after V lost 3 bases and J lost 6 bases. CDR3 length equals 14 residues. From germline, CDR1 is SQVTM and CDR2 ANQGSEA. This clonotype was sampled from a woman between 25 and 40 years old with active or convalescent COVID-19. Sequenced sample: peripheral blood. The rearrangement uses TRBV29-1 and TRBJ2-2; 8 nucleotides align to TRBD1. The CDR3 region is CSVDRQGAAGELFF. DNA of the CDR3: TGCAGCGTTGATCGCCAGGGGGCCGCCGGGGAGCTGTTTTTT.